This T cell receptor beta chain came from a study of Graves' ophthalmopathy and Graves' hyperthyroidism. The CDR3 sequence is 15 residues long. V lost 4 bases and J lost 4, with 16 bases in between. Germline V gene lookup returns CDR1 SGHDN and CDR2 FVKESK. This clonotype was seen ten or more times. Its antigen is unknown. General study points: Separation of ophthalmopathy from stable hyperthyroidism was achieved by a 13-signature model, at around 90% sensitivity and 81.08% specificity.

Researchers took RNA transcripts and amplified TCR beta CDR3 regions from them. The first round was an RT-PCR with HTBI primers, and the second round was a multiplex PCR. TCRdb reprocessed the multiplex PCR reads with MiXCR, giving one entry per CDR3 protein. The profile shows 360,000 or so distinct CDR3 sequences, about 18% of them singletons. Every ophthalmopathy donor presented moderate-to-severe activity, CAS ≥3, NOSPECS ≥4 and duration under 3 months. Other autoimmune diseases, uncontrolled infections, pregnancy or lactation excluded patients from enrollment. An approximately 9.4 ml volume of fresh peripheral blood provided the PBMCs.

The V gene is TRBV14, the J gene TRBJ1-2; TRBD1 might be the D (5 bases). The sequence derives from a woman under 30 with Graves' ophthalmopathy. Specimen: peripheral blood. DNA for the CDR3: TGTGCCAGCAGCCGGGGGAGCGGATTGATCTATGGCTACACCTTC. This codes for CASSRGSGLIYGYTF.